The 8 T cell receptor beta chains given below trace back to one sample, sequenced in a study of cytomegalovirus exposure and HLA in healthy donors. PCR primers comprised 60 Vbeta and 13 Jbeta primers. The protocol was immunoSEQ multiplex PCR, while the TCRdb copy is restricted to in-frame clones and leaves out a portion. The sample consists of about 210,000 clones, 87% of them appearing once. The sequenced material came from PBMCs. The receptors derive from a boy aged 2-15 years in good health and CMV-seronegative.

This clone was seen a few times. The CDR3 is CASSYSNRVDQPQHF. The CDR3 nucleotides are TGTGCCAGCAGTTACTCGAACAGGGTTGATCAGCCCCAGCATTTT. The chain links TRBV6-5 to TRBJ1-5, with D possibly matching TRBD1 (6 bases). The V gene lost 0 bases and the J gene lost 5 bases, with 11 bases spanning the gap. The CDR3 contains 15 residues. Germline V CDR1 and CDR2: MNHEY, SVGAGI.

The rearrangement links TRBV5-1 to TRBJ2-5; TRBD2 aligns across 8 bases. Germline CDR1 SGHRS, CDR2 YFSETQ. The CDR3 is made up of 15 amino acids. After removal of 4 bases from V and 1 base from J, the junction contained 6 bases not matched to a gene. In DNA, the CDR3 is TGCGCCAGCAGCCTCTCCGGGACTAGCCAAGAGACCCAGTACTTC. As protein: CASSLSGTSQETQYF. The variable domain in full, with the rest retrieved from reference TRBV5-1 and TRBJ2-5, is KAGVTQTPRYLIKTRGQQVTLSCSPISGHRSVSWYQQTPGQGLQFLFEYFSETQRNKGNFPGRFSGRQFSNSRSEMNVSTLELGDSALYLCASSLSGTSQETQYFGPGTRLLVL.

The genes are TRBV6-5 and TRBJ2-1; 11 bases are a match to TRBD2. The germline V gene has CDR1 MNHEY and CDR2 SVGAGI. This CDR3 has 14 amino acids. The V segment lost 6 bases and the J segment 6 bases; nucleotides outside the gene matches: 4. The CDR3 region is CASSLGLAGNEQFF. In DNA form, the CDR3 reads TGTGCCAGCAGCCTAGGACTAGCGGGCAATGAGCAGTTCTTC.

The CDR3 protein is CAISAHSLAGDVGELFF. The CDR3 DNA is TGTGCCATCAGCGCGCACTCGCTAGCGGGGGATGTCGGGGAGCTGTTTTTT. V is TRBV10-3 and J is TRBJ2-2; 10 nucleotides match TRBD2. CDR1 ENHRY and CDR2 SYGVKD come from the germline V gene. The CDR3 runs 17 residues. V lost 6 bases and J lost 7; bases outside the gene matches: 14.

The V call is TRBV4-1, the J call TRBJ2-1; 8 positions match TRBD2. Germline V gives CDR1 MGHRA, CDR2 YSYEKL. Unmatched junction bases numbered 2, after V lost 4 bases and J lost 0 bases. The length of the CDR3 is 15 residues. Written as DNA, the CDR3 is TGCGCCAGCAGCCCCGGGACTAGCTCCTACAATGAGCAGTTCTTC. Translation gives CASSPGTSSYNEQFF.

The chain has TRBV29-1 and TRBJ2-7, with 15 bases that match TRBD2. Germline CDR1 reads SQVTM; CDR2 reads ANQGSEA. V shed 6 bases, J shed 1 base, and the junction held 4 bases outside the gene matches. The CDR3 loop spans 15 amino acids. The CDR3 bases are TGCAGCGTGACCGGACTAGCGGGAGGGTCCTACGAGCAGTACTTC. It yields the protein CSVTGLAGGSYEQYF.

The chain's CDR3 is CASSLGATGEETQYF. For the CDR3, the DNA is TGCGCCAGCAGCTTGGGAGCTACAGGCGAAGAGACCCAGTACTTC. This sequence joins TRBV5-1 and TRBJ2-5; D is possibly TRBD1 (5 bases). The ends were cut back, 0 bases at V and 3 bases at J, with 12 bases in the middle. The germline V gene encodes CDR1 SGHRS and CDR2 YFSETQ. The CDR3 contains 15 residues.

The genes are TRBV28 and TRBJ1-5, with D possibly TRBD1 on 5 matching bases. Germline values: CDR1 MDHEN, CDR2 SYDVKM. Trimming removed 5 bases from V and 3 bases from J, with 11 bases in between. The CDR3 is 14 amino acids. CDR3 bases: TGTGCCAGCAGTGGCGGGGGATCCAATCAGCCCCAGCATTTT. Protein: CASSGGGSNQPQHF.